This TCR beta chain appears in the sequencing data of a study of CD8 T cells in ankylosing spondylitis. Study results and caveats: Significant enrichment of disease-linked clones was reportedly seen in matched ankylosing spondylitis synovial fluid. Ankylosing spondylitis blood seemed to carry a telltale TCR beta motif made of seven or eight highly homologous variants.

In TCRdb, the 5' RACE reads were re-called with MiXCR into one record per CDR3 protein. The data contain 390,000 or so distinct CDR3 sequences, around 22% of them singletons. About this clonotype itself: The antigen remains undetermined.

The length of the CDR3 is 15 residues. CDR1 and CDR2 from the germline V gene are MDHEN and SYDVKM. After removal of 6 bases from V and 6 bases from J, the junction contained 11 bases not matched to a gene. This chain connects TRBV28 to TRBJ2-1; TRBD2 aligns across 7 bases. Sequenced sample: blood, either unsorted or a sorted T cell fraction (not recorded which). This TCR came from a male donor with ankylosing spondylitis. The CDR3: CASSPGTNQPNEQFF. CDR3 in DNA: TGTGCCAGCAGCCCGGGGACTAATCAGCCCAATGAGCAGTTCTTC.